This T cell receptor beta chain was recorded in a study of CD8 T cells in Susac syndrome. RNA amounts of 0.5 to 1 ug underwent reverse transcription with random hexamers. The amplification used immunoSEQ multiplex PCR on TCR beta CDR3; it spanned 54 Vbeta and 13 Jbeta. TCRdb itself ran the immunoSEQ multiplex PCR reads through MiXCR, one entry per CDR3 protein. This table holds a few hundred thousand distinct CDR3 sequences, roughly 81% found once. Germline V CDR1 and CDR2: SGHRS, YFSETQ. The CDR3 contains 19 residues. V gave up 1 base and J gave up 4 bases, with 26 bases separating them. The chain uses TRBV5-1 and TRBJ1-1; unclear D gene. The sequence was collected from a human donor with multiple sclerosis. Source material: CD8+ T cells from PBMCs. The chain's CDR3 is CASSLWAVSLSSVPTEAFF. DNA of the CDR3: TGCGCCAGCAGCTTGTGGGCGGTCTCTCTCTCGTCCGTCCCCACTGAAGCTTTCTTT. The entire variable domain, with the rest obtained from reference TRBV5-1 and TRBJ1-1, is as follows: KAGVTQTPRYLIKTRGQQVTLSCSPISGHRSVSWYQQTPGQGLQFLFEYFSETQRNKGNFPGRFSGRQFSNSRSEMNVSTLELGDSALYLCASSLWAVSLSSVPTEAFFGQGTRLTVV.